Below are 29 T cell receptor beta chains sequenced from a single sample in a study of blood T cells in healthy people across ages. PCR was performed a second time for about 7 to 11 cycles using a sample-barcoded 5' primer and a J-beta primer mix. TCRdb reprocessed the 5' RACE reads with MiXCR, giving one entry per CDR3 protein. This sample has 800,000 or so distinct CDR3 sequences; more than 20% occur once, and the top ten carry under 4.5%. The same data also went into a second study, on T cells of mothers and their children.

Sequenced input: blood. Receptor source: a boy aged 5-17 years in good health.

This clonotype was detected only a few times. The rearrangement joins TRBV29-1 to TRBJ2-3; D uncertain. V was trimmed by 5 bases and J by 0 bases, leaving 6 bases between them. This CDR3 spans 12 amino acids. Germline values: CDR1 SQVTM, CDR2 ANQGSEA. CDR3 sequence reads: CSVTRSTDTQYF. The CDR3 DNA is TGCAGCGTTACACGGAGCACAGATACGCAGTATTTT.

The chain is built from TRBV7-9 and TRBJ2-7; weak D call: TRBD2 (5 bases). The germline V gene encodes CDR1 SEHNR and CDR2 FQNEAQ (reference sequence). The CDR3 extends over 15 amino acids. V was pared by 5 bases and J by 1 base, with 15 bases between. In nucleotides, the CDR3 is TGTGCCAGCAGCCATCGGACTGCGGAGTCCTACGAGCAGTACTTC. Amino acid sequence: CASSHRTAESYEQYF.

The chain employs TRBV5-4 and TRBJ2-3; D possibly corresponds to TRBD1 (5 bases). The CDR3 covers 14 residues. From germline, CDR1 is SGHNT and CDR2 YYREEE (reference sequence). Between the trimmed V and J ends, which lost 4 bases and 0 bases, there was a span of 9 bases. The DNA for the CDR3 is TGTGCCAGCAGCGCTAGACAGAGCACAGATACGCAGTATTTT. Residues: CASSARQSTDTQYF.

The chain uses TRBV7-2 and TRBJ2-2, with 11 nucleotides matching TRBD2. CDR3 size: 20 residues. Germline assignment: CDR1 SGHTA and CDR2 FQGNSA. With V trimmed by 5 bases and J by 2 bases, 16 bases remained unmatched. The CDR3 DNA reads TGTGCCAGCAGCGCCCGAGCGAAAACTAGCGGGGGTACCAACACCGGGGAGCTGTTTTTT. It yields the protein CASSARAKTSGGTNTGELFF.

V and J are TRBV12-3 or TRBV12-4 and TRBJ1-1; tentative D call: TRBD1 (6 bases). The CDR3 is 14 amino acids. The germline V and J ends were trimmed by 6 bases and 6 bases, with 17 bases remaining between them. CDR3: CASRAWGGPPEAFF. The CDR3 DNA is TGTGCCAGCAGAGCTTGGGGGGGCCCTCCTGAAGCTTTCTTT.

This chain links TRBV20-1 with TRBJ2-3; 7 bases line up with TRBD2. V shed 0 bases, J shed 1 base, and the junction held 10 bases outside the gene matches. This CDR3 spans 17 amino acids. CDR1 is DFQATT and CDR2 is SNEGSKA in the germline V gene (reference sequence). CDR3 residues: CSARDSGGGRGTDTQYF. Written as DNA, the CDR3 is TGCAGTGCTAGAGATAGTGGTGGCGGGAGAGGCACAGATACGCAGTATTTT.

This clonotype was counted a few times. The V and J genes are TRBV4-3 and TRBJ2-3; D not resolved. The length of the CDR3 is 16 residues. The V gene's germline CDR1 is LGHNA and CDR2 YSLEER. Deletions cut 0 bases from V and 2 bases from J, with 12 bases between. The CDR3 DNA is TGCGCCAGCAGCCAAGATTCGGGTTTCAACACAGATACGCAGTATTTT. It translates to CASSQDSGFNTDTQYF.

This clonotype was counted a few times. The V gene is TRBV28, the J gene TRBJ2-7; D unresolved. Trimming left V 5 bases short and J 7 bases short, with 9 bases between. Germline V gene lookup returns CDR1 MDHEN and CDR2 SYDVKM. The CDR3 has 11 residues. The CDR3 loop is CASSLNWEQYF. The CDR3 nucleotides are TGTGCCAGCAGTCTAAACTGGGAGCAGTACTTC.

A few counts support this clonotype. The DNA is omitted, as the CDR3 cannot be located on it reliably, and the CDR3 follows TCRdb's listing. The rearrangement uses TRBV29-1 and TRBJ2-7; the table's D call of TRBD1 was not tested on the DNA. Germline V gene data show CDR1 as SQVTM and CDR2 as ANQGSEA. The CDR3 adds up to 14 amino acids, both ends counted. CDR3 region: CSVVGQGIIYERYF.

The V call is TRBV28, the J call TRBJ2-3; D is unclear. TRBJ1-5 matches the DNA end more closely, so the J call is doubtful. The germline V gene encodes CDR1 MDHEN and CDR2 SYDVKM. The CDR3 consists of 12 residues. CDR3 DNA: TGTGCCAGCAGTAGCCCCACAGATACGCAGCATTTT. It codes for CASSSPTDTQHF.

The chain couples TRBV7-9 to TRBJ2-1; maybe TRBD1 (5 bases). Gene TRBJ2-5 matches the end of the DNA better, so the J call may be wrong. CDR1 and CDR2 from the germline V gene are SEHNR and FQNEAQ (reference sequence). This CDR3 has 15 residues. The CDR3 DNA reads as TGTGCCAGCAGCTTAGTGACAGTACCTCAAGAGACCCAGTACTTC. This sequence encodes CASSLVTVPQETQYF.

CDR3 sequence: CASSLVTREETQYF. In DNA form, the CDR3 reads TGTGCCAGCAGCTTAGTTACTAGGGAAGAGACCCAGTACTTC. The chain uses TRBV7-2 and TRBJ2-5; TRBD2 might be the D (5 bases). Trimming shortened V by 1 base and J by 3 bases, and 9 bases separated the two germline ends. In germline, CDR1 is SGHTA, CDR2 FQGNSA. The CDR3 runs to 14 residues.

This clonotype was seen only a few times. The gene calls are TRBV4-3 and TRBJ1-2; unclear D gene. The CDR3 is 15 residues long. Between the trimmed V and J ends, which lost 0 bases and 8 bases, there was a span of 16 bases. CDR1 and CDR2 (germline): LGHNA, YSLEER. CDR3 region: CASSQDRGLLGGYTF. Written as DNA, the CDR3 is TGCGCCAGCAGCCAAGACAGAGGGTTATTGGGAGGCTACACCTTC.

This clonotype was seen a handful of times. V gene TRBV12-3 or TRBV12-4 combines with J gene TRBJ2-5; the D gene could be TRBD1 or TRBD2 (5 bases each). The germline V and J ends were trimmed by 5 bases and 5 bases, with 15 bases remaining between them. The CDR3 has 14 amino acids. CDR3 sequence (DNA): TGTGCCAGCAGTACGAACGGGGCGGGTGAGACCCAGTACTTC. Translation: CASSTNGAGETQYF.

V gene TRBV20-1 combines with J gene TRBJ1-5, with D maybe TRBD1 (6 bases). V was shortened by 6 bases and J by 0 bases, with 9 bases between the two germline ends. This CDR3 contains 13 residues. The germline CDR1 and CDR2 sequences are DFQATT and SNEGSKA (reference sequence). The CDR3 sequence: CSAGHYSNQPQHF. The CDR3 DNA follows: TGCAGTGCGGGACATTATAGCAATCAGCCCCAGCATTTT.

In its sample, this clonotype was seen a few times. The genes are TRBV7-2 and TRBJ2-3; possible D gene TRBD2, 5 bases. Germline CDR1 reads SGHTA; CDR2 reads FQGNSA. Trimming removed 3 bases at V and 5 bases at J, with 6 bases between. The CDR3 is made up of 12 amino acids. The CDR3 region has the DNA TGTGCCAGCAGCTTTACTAGAGATACGCAGTATTTT. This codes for CASSFTRDTQYF.

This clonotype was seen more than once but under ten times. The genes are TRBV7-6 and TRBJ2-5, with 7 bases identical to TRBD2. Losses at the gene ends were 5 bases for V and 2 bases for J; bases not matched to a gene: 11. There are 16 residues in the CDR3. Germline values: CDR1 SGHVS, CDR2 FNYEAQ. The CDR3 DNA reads TGTGCCAGCAGCCTACAGACGGGAGGTACACAAGAGACCCAGTACTTC. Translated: CASSLQTGGTQETQYF.

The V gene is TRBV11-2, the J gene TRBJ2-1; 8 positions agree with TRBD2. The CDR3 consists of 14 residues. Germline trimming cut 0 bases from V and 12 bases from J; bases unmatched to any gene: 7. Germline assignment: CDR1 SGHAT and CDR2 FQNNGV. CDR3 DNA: TGTGCCAGCAGCTTAGATCGGGAGGGAATAGGGCAGTTCTTC. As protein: CASSLDREGIGQFF.

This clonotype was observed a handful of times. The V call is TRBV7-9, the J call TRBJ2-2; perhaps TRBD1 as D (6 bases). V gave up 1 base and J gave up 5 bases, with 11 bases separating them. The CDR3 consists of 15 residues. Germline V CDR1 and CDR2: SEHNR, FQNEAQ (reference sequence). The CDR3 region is CASSLVTGPTGELFF. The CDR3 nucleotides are TGTGCCAGCAGCTTAGTAACAGGGCCAACCGGGGAGCTGTTTTTT. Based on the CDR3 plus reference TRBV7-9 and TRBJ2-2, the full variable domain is DTGVSQNPRHKITKRGQNVTFRCDPISEHNRLYWYRQTLGQGPEFLTYFQNEAQLEKSRLLSDRFSAERPKGSFSTLEIQRTEQGDSAMYLCASSLVTGPTGELFFGEGSRLTVL.

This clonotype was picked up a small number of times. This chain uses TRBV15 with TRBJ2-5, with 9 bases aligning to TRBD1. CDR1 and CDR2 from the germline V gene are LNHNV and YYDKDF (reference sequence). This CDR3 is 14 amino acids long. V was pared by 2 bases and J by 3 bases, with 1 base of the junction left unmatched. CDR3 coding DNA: TGTGCCACCAGCAGAAGGACAGGGGAAGAGACCCAGTACTTC. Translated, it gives CATSRRTGEETQYF.

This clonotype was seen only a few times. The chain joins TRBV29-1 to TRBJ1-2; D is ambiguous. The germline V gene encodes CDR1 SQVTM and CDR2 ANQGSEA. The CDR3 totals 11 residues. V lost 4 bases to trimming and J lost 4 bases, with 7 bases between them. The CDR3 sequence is CSVAMGYGYTF. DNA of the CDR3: TGCAGCGTTGCTATGGGCTATGGCTACACCTTC.

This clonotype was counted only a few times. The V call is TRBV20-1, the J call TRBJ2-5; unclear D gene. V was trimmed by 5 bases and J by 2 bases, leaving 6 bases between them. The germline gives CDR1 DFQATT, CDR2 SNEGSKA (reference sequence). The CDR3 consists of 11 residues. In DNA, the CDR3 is TGCAGTGCTGAGACACAAGAGACCCAGTACTTC. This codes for CSAETQETQYF.

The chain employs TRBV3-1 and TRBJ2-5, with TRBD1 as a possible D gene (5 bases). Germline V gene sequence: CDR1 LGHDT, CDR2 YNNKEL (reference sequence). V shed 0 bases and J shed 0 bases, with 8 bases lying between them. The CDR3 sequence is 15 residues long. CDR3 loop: CASSQDETDQETQYF. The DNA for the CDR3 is TGTGCCAGCAGCCAAGACGAGACAGACCAAGAGACCCAGTACTTC.

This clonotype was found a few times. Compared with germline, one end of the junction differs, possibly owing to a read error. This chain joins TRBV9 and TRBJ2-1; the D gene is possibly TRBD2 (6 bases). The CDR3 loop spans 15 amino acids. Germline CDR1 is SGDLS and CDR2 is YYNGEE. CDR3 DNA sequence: TGTGCCAGCAGCGTAGACGGGAGCTCCTACAATGAGCGGTTCTTC. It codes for CASSVDGSSYNERFF.

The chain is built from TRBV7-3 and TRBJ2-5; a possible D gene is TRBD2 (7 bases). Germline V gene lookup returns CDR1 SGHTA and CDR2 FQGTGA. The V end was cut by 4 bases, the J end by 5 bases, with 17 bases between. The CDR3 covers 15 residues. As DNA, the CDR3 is TGTGCCAGCAGCTCCCTCGGCGGGGGCGGGGAGACCCAGTACTTC. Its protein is CASSSLGGGGETQYF.

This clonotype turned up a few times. This CDR3 is CASSSTALGSGANVLTF. The CDR3 coding sequence is TGTGCCAGCAGTTCGACCGCGCTGGGCTCTGGGGCCAACGTCCTGACTTTC. J is TRBJ2-6 and V is TRBV27; D remains unclear. Germline lookup yields CDR1 MNHEY and CDR2 SMNVEV (reference sequence). The CDR3 extends over 17 amino acids. The V and J ends lost 4 bases and 0 bases respectively, with 13 bases between them.

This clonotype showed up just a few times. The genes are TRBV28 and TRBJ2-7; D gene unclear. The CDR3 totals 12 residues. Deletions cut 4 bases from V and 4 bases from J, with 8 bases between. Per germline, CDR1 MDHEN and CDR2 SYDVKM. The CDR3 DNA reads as TGTGCCAGCAGTTCCGCCAAATACGAGCAGTACTTC. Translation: CASSSAKYEQYF.

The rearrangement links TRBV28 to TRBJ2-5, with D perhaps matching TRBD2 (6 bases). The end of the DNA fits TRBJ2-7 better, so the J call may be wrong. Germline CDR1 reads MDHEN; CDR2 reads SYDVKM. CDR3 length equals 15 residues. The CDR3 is CASSLNDPGAYEQYF. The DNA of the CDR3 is TGTGCCAGCAGTTTAAACGACCCGGGGGCCTACGAGCAGTACTTC.

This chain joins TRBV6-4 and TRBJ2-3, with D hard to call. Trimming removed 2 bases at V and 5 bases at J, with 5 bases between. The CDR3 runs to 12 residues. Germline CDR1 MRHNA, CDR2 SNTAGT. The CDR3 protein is CASSDGEDTQYF. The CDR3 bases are TGTGCCAGCAGTGACGGCGAAGATACGCAGTATTTT.